These T cell receptor beta chains were read from a single sample in a study of blood T cells in healthy people across ages. Each CDR3 protein is one row after TCRdb ran MiXCR on the 5' RACE reads. The sample consists of some 920,000 distinct CDR3 sequences, about 53% of them appearing once. The sequenced material came from blood. The receptors here all came from a woman aged 55-70 years in good health. CDR3s leave out the opening cysteine and the closing phenylalanine or tryptophan. Some rows have no size entry. The others give once, few or many, or a class for an expanded clone.

TRBJ2-5 | - | TRBV7-2 | ASSWEGTVQETQY
TRBJ2-5 | - | TRBV3-1 | ASSQEPGRDETQY
TRBJ2-7 | many | TRBV27 | ASSFGRSYEQY
TRBJ2-4 | few | TRBV29-1 | SVGSVSNIQY
TRBJ2-1 | few | TRBV20-1 | SALFLAGDFPSYNEQF
TRBJ1-2 | - | TRBV20-1 | SAKTRDSNGYT
TRBJ1-1 | - | TRBV12-3/TRBV12-4 | ASSRVHTEAF
TRBJ2-3 | - | TRBV4-1 | ASSQVAFGTGMTDTQY
TRBJ2-2 | - | TRBV4-2 | ASSHQPLLAEGNTGELF
TRBJ2-7 | - | TRBV6-2/TRBV6-3 | ASSQVSGRIYEQY
TRBJ2-3 | once | TRBV24-1 | ATSGWDRRTDTQY
TRBJ2-7 | - | TRBV20-1 | SASVDRGRYEQY
TRBJ2-1 | - | TRBV20-1 | SAYRVYNEQF
- | - | TRBV6-1 | ASSEVDRVYEQY
TRBJ2-1 | - | TRBV2 | ASSGVSGGSRRNEQF
TRBJ2-6 | few | TRBV4-1 | ASSQVRPGRSGANVLT
TRBJ2-4 | - | TRBV7-2 | ASSSGTLLAKNIQY
TRBJ2-7 | - | TRBV29-1 | SVSPTGAIDEQY
TRBJ1-1 | - | TRBV7-2 | ASSLEYGNTGAF
TRBJ2-3 | - | TRBV20-1 | SARPGLAVGTQY
TRBJ1-2 | - | TRBV7-9 | ASSSSRSYT
TRBJ2-6 | - | TRBV29-1 | SVALRGSSGANVLT
TRBJ2-3 | - | TRBV4-3 | ASSQDITSGRWTDTQY
TRBJ2-3 | - | TRBV20-1 | SAVHGDTQY
TRBJ2-7 | few | TRBV4-1 | ASSQDSYPSYEQY
TRBJ2-4 | - | TRBV12-3/TRBV12-4 | ASRRAWEQY
TRBJ1-5 | - | TRBV2 | ASSVGGTGGNEPQH
TRBJ2-7 | - | TRBV6-6 | ASSGRLAGGPEQY
TRBJ2-1 | - | TRBV29-1 | SVDKGVEQF
TRBJ2-1 | - | TRBV27 | ASSLLGTSGNNNEQF
TRBJ2-5 | few | TRBV20-1 | SARGVRETQY
TRBJ2-7 | few | TRBV28 | ASSGPTIPYEQY
TRBJ1-2 | - | TRBV28 | ASSLHAGAIGYT
TRBJ2-1 | - | TRBV9 | ASSVEQLPYNEQF
TRBJ2-3 | few | TRBV20-1 | SAILAGGSDTQY
TRBJ1-1 | few | TRBV7-9 | ASSHGQARTEAF
TRBJ1-2 | - | TRBV7-2 | ASSSAGPGYDYT
TRBJ2-4 | - | TRBV2 | ASSGRSWVNIQY
TRBJ1-1 | few | TRBV7-2 | ASSGEGRKNTEAF
TRBJ2-3 | once | TRBV24-1 | ATSTSSGPTDTQY
TRBJ2-7 | - | TRBV2 | ANSEGWGEQY
TRBJ2-7 | - | TRBV19 | ASSIGWTGGYYEQY
TRBJ1-3 | - | TRBV7-2 | ASSSTWRRSRPGNTIY
TRBJ1-2 | few | TRBV3-1 | ASSQGSLGYT
TRBJ2-5 | - | TRBV7-9 | ASIALQETQY
TRBJ2-1 | - | TRBV11-2 | ASSLEGQSYNEQF
TRBJ1-5 | - | TRBV3-1 | ASSQENDPNQPQH
TRBJ2-4 | few | TRBV4-1 | ASSQVGREIAKNIQY
TRBJ2-5 | few | TRBV24-1 | ATSDAGTGFRETQY
TRBJ2-5 | few | TRBV4-1 | ASSQDSAFQETQY
TRBJ2-7 | - | TRBV20-1 | SAATRQGAYEQY
TRBJ2-1 | - | TRBV29-1 | SVEEGGREQF